Sequencing of this TCR beta chain was carried out in a study of PD-L1 blockade in urothelial cancer. The time point: pretreatment peripheral blood. The patients had locally advanced or metastatic urothelial carcinoma. This table comes from immunoSEQ multiplex PCR, and its TCRdb copy is limited to in-frame clones, with some not included. The table has 85,000 to 95,000 clones, nearly 90% seen once. The CDR3 is 15 amino acids. Germline loops: CDR1 SGHTA, CDR2 FQGNSA. V lost 1 base and J 0 bases, leaving 6 bases between the germline ends. J is TRBJ2-2 and V is TRBV7-2; no definite D call. The TCR originated in a man in his sixties with urothelial cancer. Sequencing used PBMCs, obtained around atezolizumab (anti-PD-L1) treatment. The CDR3 DNA follows: TGTGCCAGCAGCTTAGTGGCGGCGAACACCGGGGAGCTGTTTTTT. Its translation: CASSLVAANTGELFF.